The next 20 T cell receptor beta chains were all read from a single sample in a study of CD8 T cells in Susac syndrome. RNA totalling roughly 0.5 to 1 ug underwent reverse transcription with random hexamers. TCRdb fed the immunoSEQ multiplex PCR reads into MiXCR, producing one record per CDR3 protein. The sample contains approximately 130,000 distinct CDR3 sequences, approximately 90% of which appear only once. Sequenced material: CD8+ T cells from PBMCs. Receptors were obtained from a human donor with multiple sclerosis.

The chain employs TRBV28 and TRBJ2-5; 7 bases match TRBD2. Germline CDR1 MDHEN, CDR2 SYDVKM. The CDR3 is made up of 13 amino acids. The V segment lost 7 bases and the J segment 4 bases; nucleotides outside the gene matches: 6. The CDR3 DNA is TGTGCCAGCATTCGGGGAGGGGTAGAGACCCAGTACTTC. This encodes CASIRGGVETQYF.

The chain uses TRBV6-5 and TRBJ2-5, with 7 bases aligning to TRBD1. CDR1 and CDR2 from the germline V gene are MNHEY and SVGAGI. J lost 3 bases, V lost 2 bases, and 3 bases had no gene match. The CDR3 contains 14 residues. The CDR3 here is CASSYTTGEETQYF. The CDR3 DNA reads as TGTGCCAGCAGTTACACCACAGGGGAAGAGACCCAGTACTTC.

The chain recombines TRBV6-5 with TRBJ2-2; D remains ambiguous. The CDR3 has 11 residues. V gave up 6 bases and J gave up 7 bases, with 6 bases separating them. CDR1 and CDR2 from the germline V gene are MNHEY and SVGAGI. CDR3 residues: CASRVGGELFF. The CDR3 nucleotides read TGTGCCAGCAGGGTTGGCGGGGAGCTGTTTTTT.

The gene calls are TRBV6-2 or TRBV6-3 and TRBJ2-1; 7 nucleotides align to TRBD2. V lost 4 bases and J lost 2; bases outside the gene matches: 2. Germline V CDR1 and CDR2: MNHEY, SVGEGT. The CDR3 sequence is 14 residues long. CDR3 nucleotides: TGTGCCAGCAGTTTCGCGGGAGCCTACAATGAGCAGTTCTTC. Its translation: CASSFAGAYNEQFF.

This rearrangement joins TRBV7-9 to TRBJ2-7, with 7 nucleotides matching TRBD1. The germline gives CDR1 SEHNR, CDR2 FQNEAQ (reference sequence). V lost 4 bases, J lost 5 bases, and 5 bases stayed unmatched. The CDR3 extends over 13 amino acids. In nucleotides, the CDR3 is TGTGCCAGCAGCTCAGGGGGTGGCAACGAGCAGTACTTC. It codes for CASSSGGGNEQYF.

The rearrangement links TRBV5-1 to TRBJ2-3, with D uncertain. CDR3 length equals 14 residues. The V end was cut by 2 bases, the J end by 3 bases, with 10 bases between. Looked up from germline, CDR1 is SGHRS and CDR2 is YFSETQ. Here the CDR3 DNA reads TGCGCCAGCAGCTTATCTAATCCTACAGATACGCAGTATTTT. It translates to CASSLSNPTDTQYF.

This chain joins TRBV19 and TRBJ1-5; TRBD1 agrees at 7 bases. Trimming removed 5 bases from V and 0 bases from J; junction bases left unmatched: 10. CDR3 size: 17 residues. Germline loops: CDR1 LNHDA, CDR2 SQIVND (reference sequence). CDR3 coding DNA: TGTGCCAGTAGTCCCCGACAGGGAAGTTATAGCAATCAGCCCCAGCATTTT. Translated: CASSPRQGSYSNQPQHF. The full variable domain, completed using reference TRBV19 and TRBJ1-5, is DGGITQSPKYLFRKEGQNVTLSCEQNLNHDAMYWYRQDPGQGLRLIYYSQIVNDFQKGDIAEGYSVSREKKESFPLTVTSAQKNPTAFYLCASSPRQGSYSNQPQHFGDGTRLSIL.

For the CDR3, the DNA is TGTGCCAGCAGCCAAGATTCTGTAACCGAAGCTTTCTTT. This sequence encodes CASSQDSVTEAFF. The chain is built from TRBV4-2 and TRBJ1-1; D is undetermined. Trimming removed 0 bases from V and 8 bases from J, with 10 bases in between. Germline V lookup: CDR1 LGHNA, CDR2 YNFKEQ. The CDR3 loop spans 13 amino acids.

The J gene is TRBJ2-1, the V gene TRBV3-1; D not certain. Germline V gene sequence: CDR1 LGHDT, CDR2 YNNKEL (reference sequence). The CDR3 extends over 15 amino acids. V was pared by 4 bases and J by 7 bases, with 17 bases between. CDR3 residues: CASSLDVLRMNEQFF. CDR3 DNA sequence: TGTGCCAGCAGCCTTGATGTCTTACGCATGAATGAGCAGTTCTTC.

The CDR3 is CASRREFGFYGYTF. The CDR3 DNA sequence: TGCGCCAGCAGAAGGGAGTTTGGATTCTATGGCTACACCTTC. This chain uses TRBV10-2 with TRBJ1-2, with D unclear. Germline V gene lookup returns CDR1 WSHSY and CDR2 SAAADI. Trimming pared 6 bases from V and 4 bases from J, leaving 15 bases between. The CDR3 is made up of 14 amino acids.

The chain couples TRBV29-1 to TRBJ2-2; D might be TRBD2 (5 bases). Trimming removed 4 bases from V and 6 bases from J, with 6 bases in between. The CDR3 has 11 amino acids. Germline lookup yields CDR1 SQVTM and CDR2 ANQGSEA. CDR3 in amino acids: CSVAGAGELFF. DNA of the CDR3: TGCAGCGTTGCCGGGGCCGGGGAGCTGTTTTTT.

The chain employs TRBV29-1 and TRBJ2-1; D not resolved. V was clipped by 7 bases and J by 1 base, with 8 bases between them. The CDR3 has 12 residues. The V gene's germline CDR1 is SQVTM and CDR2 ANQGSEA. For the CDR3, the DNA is TGCAGCGGGACCGCGTCCTACAATGAGCAGTTCTTC. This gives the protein CSGTASYNEQFF.

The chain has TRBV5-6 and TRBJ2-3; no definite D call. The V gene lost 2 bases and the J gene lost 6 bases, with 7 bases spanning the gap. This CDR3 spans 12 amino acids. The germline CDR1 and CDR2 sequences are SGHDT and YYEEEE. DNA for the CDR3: TGTGCCAGCAGCTTCTGGTCGGATACGCAGTATTTT. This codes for CASSFWSDTQYF.

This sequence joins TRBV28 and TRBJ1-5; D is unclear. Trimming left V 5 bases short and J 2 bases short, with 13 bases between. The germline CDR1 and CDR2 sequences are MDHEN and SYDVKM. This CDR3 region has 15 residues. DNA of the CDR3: TGTGCCAGCAGTCGGTTAGGGATCGGCAATCAGCCCCAGCATTTT. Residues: CASSRLGIGNQPQHF.

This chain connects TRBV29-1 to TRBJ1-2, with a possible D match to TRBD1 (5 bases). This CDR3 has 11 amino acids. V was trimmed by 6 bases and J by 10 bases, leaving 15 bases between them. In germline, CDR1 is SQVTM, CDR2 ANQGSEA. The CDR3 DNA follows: TGCAGCGTGGGGGTGACGGCCGACTACACCTTC. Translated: CSVGVTADYTF.

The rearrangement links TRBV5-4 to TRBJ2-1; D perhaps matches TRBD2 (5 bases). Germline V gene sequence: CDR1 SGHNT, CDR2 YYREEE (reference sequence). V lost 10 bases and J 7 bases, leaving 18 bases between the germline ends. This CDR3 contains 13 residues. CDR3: CAFLRGRENEQFF. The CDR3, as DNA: TGTGCCTTTCTTCGGGGTAGGGAAAATGAGCAGTTCTTC.

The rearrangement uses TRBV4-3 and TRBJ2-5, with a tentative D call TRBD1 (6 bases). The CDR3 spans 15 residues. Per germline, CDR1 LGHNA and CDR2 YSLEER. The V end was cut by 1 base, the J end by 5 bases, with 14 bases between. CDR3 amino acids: CASSQGSGALETQYF. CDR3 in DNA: TGCGCCAGCAGCCAAGGTTCAGGGGCCCTGGAGACCCAGTACTTC.

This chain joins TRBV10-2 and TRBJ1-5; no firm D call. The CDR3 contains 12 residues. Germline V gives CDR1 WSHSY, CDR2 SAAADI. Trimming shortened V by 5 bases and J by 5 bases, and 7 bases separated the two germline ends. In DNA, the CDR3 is TGCGCCAGCAGTTACGACTATCAGCCCCAGCATTTT. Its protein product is CASSYDYQPQHF.

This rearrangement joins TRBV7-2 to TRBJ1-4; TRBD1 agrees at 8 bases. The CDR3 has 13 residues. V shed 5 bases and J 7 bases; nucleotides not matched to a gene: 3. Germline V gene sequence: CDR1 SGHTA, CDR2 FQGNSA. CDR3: CASSGTGGEKLFF. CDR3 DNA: TGTGCCAGCAGCGGAACAGGGGGTGAAAAACTGTTTTTT. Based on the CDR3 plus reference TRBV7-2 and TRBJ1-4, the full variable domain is GAGVSQSPSNKVTEKGKDVELRCDPISGHTALYWYRQSLGQGLEFLIYFQGNSAPDKSGLPSDRFSAERTGGSVSTLTIQRTQQEDSAVYLCASSGTGGEKLFFGSGTQLSVL.

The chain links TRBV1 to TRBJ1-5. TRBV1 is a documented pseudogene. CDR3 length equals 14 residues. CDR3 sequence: CTSSQEYMQQPQHF. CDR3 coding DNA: TGCACCAGCAGCCAAGAGTACATGCAACAGCCCCAGCATTTT.